Shown below are 25 T cell receptor beta chains from a single sample sequenced in a study of identical twins. One entry per CDR3 protein results from TCRdb running MiXCR on the 5' RACE reads. The table has 500,000 or so distinct CDR3 sequences, approximately 22% seen once. These data also featured in a second study, about T cells expressing NK-cell markers.

Sequencing was performed on CD4+ T cells sorted from blood. The receptors shown here come from a woman younger than 35 in good health.

The V and J genes are TRBV6-1 and TRBJ2-1, with D unresolved. The V end lost 6 bases, the J end lost 1 base, and 4 bases lay between the germline ends. Germline CDR1 MNHNS, CDR2 SASEGT. This CDR3 has 12 amino acids. As DNA, the CDR3 is TGTGCCAGCAGGATATCCTACAATGAGCAGTTCTTC. Translating it yields CASRISYNEQFF.

The chain combines TRBV20-1 with TRBJ1-4; 7 bases fit TRBD1. The J segment lost 7 bases and the V segment lost 1 base, leaving 6 bases of the junction unmatched. This CDR3 is 14 amino acids long. CDR1 and CDR2 from the germline V gene are DFQATT and SNEGSKA (reference sequence). The DNA of the CDR3 is TGCAGTGCTAGAGGGCAGGGGGGCCTTGAAAAACTGTTTTTT. Protein product: CSARGQGGLEKLFF.

The chain combines TRBV5-1 with TRBJ2-1; 11 nucleotides align to TRBD2. The germline V gene encodes CDR1 SGHRS and CDR2 YFSETQ. The CDR3 is made up of 15 amino acids. V lost 0 bases and J lost 8; bases outside the gene matches: 4. CDR3 bases: TGCGCCAGCAGCTTGGATACTAGCGGGAGCCATGAGCAGTTCTTC. It yields the protein CASSLDTSGSHEQFF.

The sample holds a few counts of this clonotype. The V and J genes are TRBV5-1 and TRBJ2-2; D possibly corresponds to TRBD1 (5 bases). Trimming shortened V by 3 bases and J by 6 bases, and 12 bases separated the two germline ends. The CDR3 contains 14 residues. Germline assignment: CDR1 SGHRS and CDR2 YFSETQ. The DNA of the CDR3 is TGCGCCAGCAGCTCGACCCAGGGCTCCGGGGAGCTGTTTTTT. Translation: CASSSTQGSGELFF.

V and J are TRBV5-4 and TRBJ2-3; possible D gene TRBD2, 5 bases. From germline, CDR1 is SGHNT and CDR2 YYREEE (reference sequence). V dropped 7 bases and J dropped 4 bases, with 13 bases sitting between them. This CDR3 region has 13 residues. In DNA, the CDR3 is TGTGCCAGCCCGGACCCGAGGGCAGATACGCAGTATTTT. Encoded protein: CASPDPRADTQYF.

This clonotype was picked up many times. The chain carries TRBV20-1 and TRBJ2-3; TRBD2 is a possible D gene (7 bases). CDR3 length equals 15 residues. Germline V gives CDR1 DFQATT, CDR2 SNEGSKA (reference sequence). V was cut by 3 bases and J by 2 bases, with 15 bases left in between. CDR3 DNA: TGCAGTGCTAGTACCGGGGGGCCGAACACAGATACGCAGTATTTT. This codes for CSASTGGPNTDTQYF.

V is TRBV7-2 and J is TRBJ1-6, with D hard to call. Germline V gives CDR1 SGHTA, CDR2 FQGNSA. The CDR3 totals 15 residues. Trimming shortened V by 5 bases and J by 8 bases, and 16 bases separated the two germline ends. This chain's CDR3 is CASSPTDVSYSPLHF. CDR3 DNA sequence: TGTGCCAGCAGCCCGACGGACGTCTCATATTCACCCCTCCACTTT.

There are many counts of this clonotype. This sequence joins TRBV5-1 and TRBJ2-3; D uncertain. The V and J ends lost 2 bases and 1 base respectively, with 11 bases between them. Germline loops: CDR1 SGHRS, CDR2 YFSETQ. This CDR3 region has 15 residues. The CDR3 DNA sequence: TGCGCCAGCAGCTTCGCCAGGATCGGCACAGATACGCAGTATTTT. Protein: CASSFARIGTDTQYF.

Only a few counts were recorded for this clonotype. The chain joins TRBV12-3 or TRBV12-4 to TRBJ2-3; D uncertain. The CDR3 is made up of 12 amino acids. V was pared by 3 bases and J by 9 bases, with 10 bases between. The CDR3 region has the DNA TGTGCCAGCAGTTTCCCGGATAGCACGCAGTATTTT. It translates to CASSFPDSTQYF.

The chain couples TRBV20-1 to TRBJ1-1; D is possibly TRBD1 (6 bases). Germline CDR1 DFQATT, CDR2 SNEGSKA (reference sequence). This CDR3 is 13 amino acids long. V dropped 5 bases and J dropped 4 bases, with 14 bases sitting between them. The CDR3 loop is CSAFQGGGTEAFF. The CDR3 nucleotides read TGCAGTGCTTTCCAAGGGGGAGGCACTGAAGCTTTCTTT.

This clonotype is a singleton in its sample. V gene TRBV6-5 combines with J gene TRBJ2-2, with TRBD2 matching 10 bases. CDR1 is MNHEY, CDR2 SVGAGI, per germline. The trim removed 4 bases at V and 6 bases at J, leaving 17 bases unmatched. The CDR3 sequence is 19 residues long. DNA for the CDR3: TGTGCCAGCAGTTCCAACCTCTGGGGATCTAGCGGGAGCTCCGGGGAGCTGTTTTTT. Translated: CASSSNLWGSSGSSGELFF.

Only a few counts were recorded for this clonotype. The rearrangement links TRBV27 to TRBJ2-7, with 12 bases aligning to TRBD2. With V trimmed by 3 bases and J by 2 bases, 2 bases remained unmatched. The CDR3 has 15 amino acids. CDR1 is MNHEY, CDR2 SMNVEV, per germline (reference sequence). CDR3: CASSFRTSGAYEQYF. CDR3 DNA sequence: TGTGCCAGCAGTTTCCGGACTAGCGGGGCCTACGAGCAGTACTTC.

This clonotype was observed a few times. The chain recombines TRBV5-5 with TRBJ2-3; TRBD1 is a possible D gene (6 bases). The CDR3 runs to 15 residues. Looked up from germline, CDR1 is SGHKS and CDR2 is YYEKEE (reference sequence). V lost 4 bases and J lost 2, with 14 bases in between. This chain's CDR3 is CASSANRAITDTQYF. As DNA, the CDR3 is TGTGCCAGCAGCGCCAACAGGGCCATCACAGATACGCAGTATTTT.

This chain connects TRBV20-1 to TRBJ2-1; the match to TRBD2 covers 14 bases. Germline trimming cut 5 bases from V and 6 bases from J; bases unmatched to any gene: 6. CDR1 and CDR2 from the germline V gene are DFQATT and SNEGSKA (reference sequence). The CDR3 totals 15 residues. CDR3 sequence (DNA): TGCAGTGCTTCTCGACTAGCGGGGGGGGTCAATGAGCAGTTCTTC. It yields the protein CSASRLAGGVNEQFF.

This sequence joins TRBV7-8 and TRBJ2-3; 14 positions match TRBD2. V dropped 2 bases and J dropped 6; count of bases not matched to a gene: 4. Germline V gene lookup returns CDR1 SGHVS and CDR2 FQNEAQ. The CDR3 consists of 16 residues. CDR3: CASSLPTSGGEDTQYF. For the CDR3, the DNA is TGTGCCAGCAGCTTACCGACTAGCGGGGGGGAGGATACGCAGTATTTT.

This rearrangement joins TRBV7-2 to TRBJ2-7; D is perhaps TRBD1 (6 bases). In germline, CDR1 is SGHTA, CDR2 FQGNSA. Between the trimmed V and J ends, which lost 0 bases and 4 bases, there was a span of 13 bases. The CDR3 has 15 amino acids. The DNA for the CDR3 is TGTGCCAGCAGCTTAGCCCCGACAGGTATTTACGAGCAGTACTTC. As protein: CASSLAPTGIYEQYF. Full variable domain (missing parts from reference TRBV7-2 and TRBJ2-7): GAGVSQSPSNKVTEKGKDVELRCDPISGHTALYWYRQSLGQGLEFLIYFQGNSAPDKSGLPSDRFSAERTGGSVSTLTIQRTQQEDSAVYLCASSLAPTGIYEQYFGPGTRLTVT.

There are a few counts of this clonotype. This chain links TRBV5-1 with TRBJ2-3; 9 bases map to TRBD2. This CDR3 region has 16 residues. The germline V gene encodes CDR1 SGHRS and CDR2 YFSETQ. J lost 4 bases, V lost 1 base, and 7 bases had no gene match. In DNA form, the CDR3 reads TGCGCCAGCAGCTTGTCGGCTAGCGGGAAAGCAGATACGCAGTATTTT. Its translation is CASSLSASGKADTQYF.

The V and J genes are TRBV28 and TRBJ2-5; D is unclear. Germline V CDR1 and CDR2: MDHEN, SYDVKM. Trimming cost V 3 bases and J 5 bases, with 10 bases left between them. CDR3 length: 13 amino acids. CDR3 amino acids: CASSFISQETQYF. In DNA, the CDR3 is TGTGCCAGCAGTTTTATTAGCCAGGAGACCCAGTACTTC.

This clonotype occurred a few times. This chain joins TRBV30 and TRBJ1-1; D call uncertain. V shed 4 bases and J shed 0 bases, with 12 bases lying between them. The CDR3 has 14 residues. Germline-derived CDR1 and CDR2 are GTSNPN and SVGIG (reference sequence). The CDR3 bases are TGTGCCTGGAATCTTTGGTCGATGAACACTGAAGCTTTCTTT. Translating it yields CAWNLWSMNTEAFF.

This clonotype was seen more than once but under ten times. DNA of the CDR3: TGTGCCACCTGGGGTCGCGAGGGCTACACCTTC. This codes for CATWGREGYTF. The chain employs TRBV2 and TRBJ1-2; D remains ambiguous. This CDR3 is built from 11 residues. CDR1 SNHLY and CDR2 FYNNEI come from the germline V gene. V lost 10 bases and J 8 bases, leaving 14 bases between the germline ends. The variable domain in full, completed from reference TRBV2 and TRBJ1-2, reads EPEVTQTPSHQVTQMGQEVILRCVPISNHLYFYWYRQILGQKVEFLVSFYNNEISEKSEIFDDQFSVERPDGSNFTLKIRSTKLEDSAMYFCATWGREGYTFGSGTRLTVV.

The chain couples TRBV20-1 to TRBJ2-1; 7 nucleotides align to TRBD2. V shed 7 bases, J shed 4 bases, and the junction held 4 bases outside the gene matches. There are 12 residues in the CDR3. Germline-derived CDR1 and CDR2 are DFQATT and SNEGSKA (reference sequence). DNA of the CDR3: TGCAGTGTCGCGGGACTATACAATGAGCAGTTCTTC. The encoded protein is CSVAGLYNEQFF.

The J gene is TRBJ2-7, the V gene TRBV7-2; TRBD1 matches 7 bases. The J segment lost 3 bases and the V segment lost 0 bases, leaving 2 bases of the junction unmatched. The CDR3 has 14 residues. Germline loops: CDR1 SGHTA, CDR2 FQGNSA. The CDR3 sequence is CASSLAGQIYEQYF. The CDR3 DNA sequence: TGTGCCAGCAGCTTAGCGGGACAGATCTACGAGCAGTACTTC.

CDR3 sequence reads: CASSSPGAGTEAFF. The CDR3 DNA sequence: TGTGCCAGCAGCTCGCCAGGGGCAGGCACTGAAGCTTTCTTT. The V gene is TRBV7-9, the J gene TRBJ1-1; tentatively, D is TRBD1 (6 bases). With 4 bases removed from V and 4 bases from J, the gap between germline ends came to 13 bases. The CDR3 consists of 14 residues. Germline CDR1 SEHNR, CDR2 FQNEAQ (reference sequence).

This clonotype appeared once. V usage is TRBV7-9 and J usage is TRBJ1-1; 10 positions agree with TRBD1. CDR3 size: 16 residues. J was trimmed by 1 base and V by 1 base; bases with no gene match: 3. CDR1 is SEHNR, CDR2 FQNEAQ, per germline (reference sequence). The CDR3: CASSLEGTGANTEAFF. The DNA for the CDR3 is TGTGCCAGCAGCTTAGAAGGGACAGGGGCGAACACTGAAGCTTTCTTT.

The chain recombines TRBV20-1 with TRBJ1-3, with D hard to call. The germline CDR1 and CDR2 sequences are DFQATT and SNEGSKA (reference sequence). V lost 6 bases and J 5 bases, leaving 8 bases between the germline ends. The CDR3 runs to 11 residues. The CDR3 loop reads CSAAMRNTIYF. CDR3 DNA: TGCAGTGCCGCAATGAGAAACACCATATATTTT.